Sequencing of this T cell receptor beta chain was carried out in a study of blood T cell repertoires in COVID-19. Whole-study context: Sites in the United States, Italy and Spain provided acute and convalescent COVID-19 samples. PBMCs, B-cell-depleted T cells, or T cells were the source of the cDNA or gDNA that made up the material.

In the original processing: It was from reference gene primer amplification that nucleated cell counts were estimated. Data came from immunoSEQ multiplex PCR; TCRdb stores just in-frame clones and leaves some out. Clone size and the V and J calls come from that table; the DNA yielded D and trimming. The sample has 150,000 to 200,000 clones, 70% to 90% seen once. V was trimmed by 6 bases and J by 4 bases, leaving 12 bases between them. Germline-derived CDR1 and CDR2 are MNHEY and SVGEGT. This CDR3 has 13 amino acids. The sequencing sample was made of peripheral blood. The rearrangement joins TRBV6-2 or TRBV6-3 to TRBJ2-5; the D is unclear. This receptor was obtained from a man aged 35-49 years who had recovered from COVID-19. The CDR3 nucleotides are TGTGCCAGCAGCCGCGTAGAGCGAGAGACCCAGTACTTC. It encodes CASSRVERETQYF.